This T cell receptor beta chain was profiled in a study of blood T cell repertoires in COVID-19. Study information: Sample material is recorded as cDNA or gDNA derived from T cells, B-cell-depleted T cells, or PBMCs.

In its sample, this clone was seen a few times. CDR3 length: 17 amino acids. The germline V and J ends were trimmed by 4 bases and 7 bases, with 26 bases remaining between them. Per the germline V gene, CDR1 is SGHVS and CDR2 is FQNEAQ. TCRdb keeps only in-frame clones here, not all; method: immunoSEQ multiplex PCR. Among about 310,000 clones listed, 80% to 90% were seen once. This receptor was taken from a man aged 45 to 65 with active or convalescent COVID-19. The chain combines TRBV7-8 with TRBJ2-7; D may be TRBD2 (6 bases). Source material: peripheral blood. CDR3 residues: CASSSPRRGARGREQYF. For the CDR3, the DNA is TGTGCCAGCAGCTCACCCAGGCGGGGCGCTAGGGGCCGAGAGCAGTACTTC.